A single T cell receptor beta chain is shown here with its context. The authors distributed each subset's genomic DNA evenly over several immunoSEQ plates. Generated by immunoSEQ multiplex PCR, the TCRdb table keeps only in-frame clones and is missing some. The sample consists of fewer than 3 million clones, around 92% of them appearing once. The study drew its donors from healthy HIV-negative adults without recent acute infections or vaccinations. These data originate in a study of shared clonotypes between healthy human individuals. This receptor was obtained from a man in his late teens or twenties in good health. Some clones in this sample may be carry-over from other donors' samples. The sequenced sample was naive CD4+ T cells from PBMCs. Specified subset: CD45RA+ positively selected.

CDR3 DNA sequence: TGTGCCAGCTCACCGGACTTTTACAATGAGCAGTTCTTC. This encodes CASSPDFYNEQFF. This sequence joins TRBV18 and TRBJ2-1, with TRBD2 as a possible D gene (5 bases). The CDR3 totals 13 residues. Trimming pared 3 bases from V and 4 bases from J, leaving 7 bases between. Germline CDR1 and CDR2: KGHSH and LQKENI.